Shown below are 5 T cell receptor beta chains from a single sample sequenced in a study of long-term antiretroviral therapy in people with HIV. Running of the v3.0 immunoSEQ assay took place at survey level. Generated by immunoSEQ multiplex PCR, the TCRdb table keeps only in-frame clones and is missing some. The table has tens of thousands of clones, approximately 80% seen once. The sequencing used unsorted PBMCs, collected 0.6 years after starting antiretroviral therapy. These receptor sequences come from a man aged 18 to 29 with HIV.

The chain carries TRBV9 and TRBJ1-1, with TRBD1 as a possible D gene (6 bases). The germline CDR1 and CDR2 sequences are SGDLS and YYNGEE. The V end was cut by 4 bases, the J end by 0 bases, with 13 bases between. The CDR3 runs to 15 residues. In DNA form, the CDR3 reads TGTGCCAGCAGCCCAGCGGGACATATGAACACTGAAGCTTTCTTT. Its translation is CASSPAGHMNTEAFF.

The gene calls are TRBV27 and TRBJ1-1; 8 nucleotides match TRBD1. From germline, CDR1 is MNHEY and CDR2 SMNVEV (reference sequence). The CDR3 length is 18 residues. V lost 2 bases, J lost 0 bases, and 11 bases stayed unmatched. In DNA form, the CDR3 reads TGTGCCAGCAGTTTAATTACCGGGACAGGAGAGATGAACACTGAAGCTTTCTTT. The encoded protein is CASSLITGTGEMNTEAFF.

The V call is TRBV7-2, the J call TRBJ2-5; D may be TRBD2 (6 bases). The CDR3 sequence is 12 residues long. Per the germline V gene, CDR1 is SGHTA and CDR2 is FQGNSA. The V end lost 5 bases, the J end lost 5 bases, and 9 bases lay between the germline ends. The CDR3 sequence: CASSRGLETQYF. The CDR3 DNA follows: TGTGCCAGCAGCCGGGGACTGGAGACCCAGTACTTC.

This clone has only a few counts. J is TRBJ2-7 and V is TRBV19; 9 bases are a match to TRBD2. The V gene's germline CDR1 is LNHDA and CDR2 SQIVND (reference sequence). The CDR3 length is 15 residues. The ends lost 3 bases at V and 5 bases at J; junction bases unmatched: 8. CDR3 protein: CASSIAGGRDNEQYF. The CDR3 DNA is TGTGCCAGTAGTATCGCGGGAGGGCGGGACAACGAGCAGTACTTC.

The rearrangement links TRBV27 to TRBJ2-1, with TRBD1 matching 10 bases. CDR1 MNHEY and CDR2 SMNVEV come from the germline V gene (reference sequence). Unmatched junction bases numbered 11, after V lost 5 bases and J lost 10 bases. CDR3 length: 15 amino acids. CDR3 residues: CASSPAGTGVEEQFF. The CDR3 coding sequence is TGTGCCAGCAGTCCCGCCGGGACAGGGGTTGAGGAGCAGTTCTTC.